This T cell receptor (beta chain) was sequenced for a study of blood T cell repertoires in COVID-19. Study details: Researchers got acute and convalescent COVID-19 samples from the United States, Italy and Spain. T cells, B-cell-depleted T cells, or PBMCs provided the cDNA or gDNA that served as material.

During active infection, Seattle patients enrolled and were then monitored through disease. In the source study's methods: How many nucleated cells were present was estimated from reference gene primer amplification. Sequencing used immunoSEQ multiplex PCR; TCRdb keeps in-frame clones, though not all of them. The DNA was the basis for D and trimming; V, J and clone size are from that table. Among tens of thousands of clones, about 84% were seen once, and the ten largest hold roughly 3.1%. The V end lost 3 bases, the J end lost 1 base, and 12 bases lay between the germline ends. CDR3 size: 16 residues. Germline-derived CDR1 and CDR2 are LGHDT and YNNKEL (reference sequence).

The sequenced sample consisted of peripheral blood. V and J are TRBV3-1 (or the pseudogene TRBV3-2) and TRBJ2-2, with D uncertain. This TCR was recovered from a man in his 70s with COVID-19, enrolled during active disease. The DNA for the CDR3 is TGTGCCAGCAGCCAGGTGCTAGTACTGAACACCGGGGAGCTGTTTTTT. Encoded protein: CASSQVLVLNTGELFF.